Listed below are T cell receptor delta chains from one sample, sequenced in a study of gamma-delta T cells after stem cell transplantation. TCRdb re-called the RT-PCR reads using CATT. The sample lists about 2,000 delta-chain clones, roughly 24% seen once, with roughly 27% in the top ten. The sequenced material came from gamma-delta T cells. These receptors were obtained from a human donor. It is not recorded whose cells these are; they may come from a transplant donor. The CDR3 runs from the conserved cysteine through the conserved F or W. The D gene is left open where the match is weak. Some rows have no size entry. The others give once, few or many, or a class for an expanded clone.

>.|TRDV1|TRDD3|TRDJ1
TGTGCTCTTGGGGAACGGGAGCTACTGGGGGCCTACACCGATAAACTCATCTTT
CALGERELLGAYTDKLIF
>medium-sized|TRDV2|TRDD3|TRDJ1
TGTGCCTGTGCATACATGTCTACTGGGGGATATCTCACCGATAAACTCATCTTT
CACAYMSTGGYLTDKLIF
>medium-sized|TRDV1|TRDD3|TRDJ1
TGTGCTCTTGGACGCTACAGGACTTCGTACTGGGGGATATGGGACACCGATAAACTCATCTTT
CALGRYRTSYWGIWDTDKLIF
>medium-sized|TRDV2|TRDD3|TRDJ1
TGTGCCTGTGACATCCTACTGGGGGACCAAGAAAAACTCATCTTT
CACDILLGDQEKLIF
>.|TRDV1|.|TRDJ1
TGTGCTCTTGGGGAACCAGGTCCCCTACTTGTACTGGGCGAACCTTCTTACACCGATAAACTCATCTTT
CALGEPGPLLVLGEPSYTDKLIF
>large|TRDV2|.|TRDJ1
TGTGCCTGTGACACCTTGGGTAACCTCGATAAACTCATCTTT
CACDTLGNLDKLIF
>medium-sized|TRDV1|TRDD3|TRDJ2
TGTGCTCTTGGGGAAATCGAGCTGGGGGATACGCACCTATCTTTGACAGCACAACTCTTCTTT
CALGEIELGDTHLSLTAQLFF
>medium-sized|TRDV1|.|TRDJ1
TGTGCTCTTGGGGATTTACGGGGATTACTACACGGGAAATGGAGGACCACCGATAAACTCATCTTT
CALGDLRGLLHGKWRTTDKLIF
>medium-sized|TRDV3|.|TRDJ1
TGTGCCTCCCACCCCAACCCCCTACGCCCATTTACTGGGACGTACACCGATAAACTCATCTTT
CASHPNPLRPFTGTYTDKLIF
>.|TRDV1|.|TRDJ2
TGTGCTCTTGGGTACTGTACTGGGACGAGAGCAGCACAACTCTTCTTT
CALGYCTGTRAAQLFF
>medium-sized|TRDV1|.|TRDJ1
TGTGCTCTCCCAACCGGGGGGGCTGAGTCCCACACCGATAAACTCATCTTT
CALPTGGAESHTDKLIF
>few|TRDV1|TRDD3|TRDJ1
TGTGCTCTTGGGACCCCTTCCGGGCTCCCTAGTTGGGGATACCGCTGGACCGATAAACTCATCTTT
CALGTPSGLPSWGYRWTDKLIF
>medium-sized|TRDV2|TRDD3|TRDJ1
TGTGCCTGTGACCTCCTCACTGGGGGATACGGCGATAAACTCATCTTT
CACDLLTGGYGDKLIF
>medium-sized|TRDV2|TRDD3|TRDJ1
TGTGCCTGTGAACCTATGGGGGATACCAGCGATAAACTCATCTTT
CACEPMGDTSDKLIF
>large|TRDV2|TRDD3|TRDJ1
TGTGCCTGTGACATGCTGGGGGACGTCGATAAACTCATCTTT
CACDMLGDVDKLIF
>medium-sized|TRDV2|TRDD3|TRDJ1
TGTGCCTGTGACACCGTGACGTCTGGGGGATACCGGGAGACCGATAAACTCATCTTT
CACDTVTSGGYRETDKLIF
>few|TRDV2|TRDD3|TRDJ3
TGTGCCTGTGACACCGCTGGGGGACAGAGCTCCTGGGACACCCGACAGATGTTTTTC
CACDTAGGQSSWDTRQMFF
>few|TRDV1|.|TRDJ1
TGTGCTCTTGGGGAACTAGGGCCTTCCTACATCAATCAAAACTGGGGGAACGTTAACACCGATAAACTCATCTTT
CALGELGPSYINQNWGNVNTDKLIF
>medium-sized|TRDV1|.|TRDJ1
TGTGCTCTTGGGGGGAGTCCTCGGGGACAATCGTACACCGATAAACTCATCTTT
CALGGSPRGQSYTDKLIF
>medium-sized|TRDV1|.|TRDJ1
TGTGCTCTTGGGGAACCCCCAGTCTACGTCCCCATCGTTCCCAAACCCCCTAAACTCATCTTT
CALGEPPVYVPIVPKPPKLIF
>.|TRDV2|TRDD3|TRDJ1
TGTGCCTGTGACACCGTGGATACGGGTGATAAACTCATCTTT
CACDTVDTGDKLIF
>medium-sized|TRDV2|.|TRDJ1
TGTGCCTGTGACACCGTCGGGGATCCCCCCGATAAACTCATCTTT
CACDTVGDPPDKLIF
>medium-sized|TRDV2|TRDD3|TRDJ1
TGTGCCTGTGACATCCTGGTTACTGGGGGATACGCCGATAAACTCATCTTT
CACDILVTGGYADKLIF
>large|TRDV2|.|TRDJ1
TGTGCCTGTGACGGATTACGGACCGATAAACTCATCTTT
CACDGLRTDKLIF
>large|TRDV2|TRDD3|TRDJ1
TGTGCCTGTGACACGGTTCGGGGGATACCCAATAACACCGATAAACTCATCTTT
CACDTVRGIPNNTDKLIF
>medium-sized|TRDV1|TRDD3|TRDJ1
TGTGCTCTTGGGGACCGTACTGGGGGAGCTCACACCGATAAACTCATCTTT
CALGDRTGGAHTDKLIF
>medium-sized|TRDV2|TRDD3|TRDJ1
TGTGCCTGTGACTCGTTACTGGGGCGGACCGATAAACTCATCTTT
CACDSLLGRTDKLIF
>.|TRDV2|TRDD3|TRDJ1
TGTGCCTGTGACACCCTTTTAAGCGGACTGGGGACTTCTACTTACACCGATAAACTCATCTTT
CACDTLLSGLGTSTYTDKLIF
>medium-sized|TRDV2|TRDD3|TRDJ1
TGTGCCTGTGACCCCTTGCGACTGGGGGATACTTTTAAAATGGGTAAACTCATCTTT
CACDPLRLGDTFKMGKLIF
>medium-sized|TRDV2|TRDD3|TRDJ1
TGTGCCTGTGACGCCCTTGGGGGACCTCGCGATAAACTCATCTTT
CACDALGGPRDKLIF
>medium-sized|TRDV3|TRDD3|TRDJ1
TGTGCCTTTAGCCTTTTTCCGAACGGCCTGGGGGATACATCGGAGGCCGATAAACTCATCTTT
CAFSLFPNGLGDTSEADKLIF
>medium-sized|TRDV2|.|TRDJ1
TGTGCCTGTGACACAATTACTGGGAGACTGTACACCGATAAACTCATCTTT
CACDTITGRLYTDKLIF
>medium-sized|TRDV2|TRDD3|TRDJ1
TGTGCCTGTGACACCGTTCTACCTAACCTTACTGGGGATGTTGGCGATAAACTCATCTTT
CACDTVLPNLTGDVGDKLIF
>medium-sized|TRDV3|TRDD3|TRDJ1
TGTGCCTTTGAGGTACTGGGGGATAGATGGGGCACCGATAAACTCATCTTT
CAFEVLGDRWGTDKLIF
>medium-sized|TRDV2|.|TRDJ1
TGTGCCTGTGACACTTTGATTCCGGACGGCCCAGGGTACACCGATAAACTCATCTTT
CACDTLIPDGPGYTDKLIF
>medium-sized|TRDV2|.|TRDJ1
TGTGCCTGTGACCCTCTGGGGCCCCGCGGCGATAAACTCATCTTT
CACDPLGPRGDKLIF
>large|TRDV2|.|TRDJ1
TGTGCCTGTGACACGTTACTGAAAGGCGATAAACTCATCTTT
CACDTLLKGDKLIF
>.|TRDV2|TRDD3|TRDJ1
TGTGCCTGTGACACGATGGGGGATACGCGTCGAAACACCGATAAACTCATCTTT
CACDTMGDTRRNTDKLIF
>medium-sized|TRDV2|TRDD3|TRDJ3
TGTGCCTGTGACTCGACTGGGGGATACAGCTCCTGGGACACCCGACAGATGTTTTTC
CACDSTGGYSSWDTRQMFF
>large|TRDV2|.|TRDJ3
TGTGCCTGTGACACGTCAGGGATTCCGAGCTCCTGGGACACCCGACAGATGTTTTTC
CACDTSGIPSSWDTRQMFF
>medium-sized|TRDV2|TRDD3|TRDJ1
TGTGCCTGTGATAAACTGGGGGATAGGGCCGATAAACTCATCTTT
CACDKLGDRADKLIF
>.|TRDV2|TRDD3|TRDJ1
TGTGCCTGTGATAACCTGGGGGTCGACCGCTCGTTTACCGATAAACTCATCTTT
CACDNLGVDRSFTDKLIF
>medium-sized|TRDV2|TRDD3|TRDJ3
TGTGCCTGTGACCGGATGGGGGACCCAAGCTCCTGGGACACCCGACAGATGTTTTTC
CACDRMGDPSSWDTRQMFF
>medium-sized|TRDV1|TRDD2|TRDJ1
TGTGCTCTTGGGGACACCTTCCTACCCGGGGGAGACTACACCGATAAACTCATCTTT
CALGDTFLPGGDYTDKLIF
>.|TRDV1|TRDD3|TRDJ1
TGTGCTCTTGGGGAAGTAGGACTTCCCCTCTGGGGGAGACAGTACACCGATAAACTCATCTTT
CALGEVGLPLWGRQYTDKLIF
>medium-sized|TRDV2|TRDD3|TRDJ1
TGTGCCTGTGACTCTGTGTACTGGGGGCCACCGTACACCGATAAACTCATCTTT
CACDSVYWGPPYTDKLIF
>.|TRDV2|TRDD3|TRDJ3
TGTGCCTGTGATAAACTGGGGGATAAGAGAGGGCCCTTTACCTCCTGGGACACCCGACAGATGTTTTTC
CACDKLGDKRGPFTSWDTRQMFF
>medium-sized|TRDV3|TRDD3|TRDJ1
TGTGCCCGCCTTAGGGTGGTCCCACCGTACTGGGGGATACCAGGCGCCGATAAACTCATCTTT
CARLRVVPPYWGIPGADKLIF
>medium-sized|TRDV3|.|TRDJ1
TGTGCCTTTAGGTGGTTCCCAAATCAGGACGAGTACACCGATAAACTCATCTTT
CAFRWFPNQDEYTDKLIF
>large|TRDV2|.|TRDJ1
TGTGCCTGTGACGGGCTAGGCGGGACGGGGACCGATAAACTCATCTTT
CACDGLGGTGTDKLIF
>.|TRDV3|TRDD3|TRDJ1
TGTGCCTTTACTAGGCGAACTTTCTTAAAGGTGGTTCCCGGGGGATACGAGTACACCGATAAACTCATCTTT
CAFTRRTFLKVVPGGYEYTDKLIF
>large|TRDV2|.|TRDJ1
TGTGCCTGTGACACCCTTCTGGCGGTGAGGAAGTACACCGATAAACTCATCTTT
CACDTLLAVRKYTDKLIF
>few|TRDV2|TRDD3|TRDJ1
TGTGCCTGTGACACTGTGGCAAAACTGGGGGAACCGTACACCGATAAACTCATCTTT
CACDTVAKLGEPYTDKLIF